A single count supports the clone carrying this TCR beta chain. The germline V and J ends were trimmed by 0 bases and 1 base, with 14 bases remaining between them. The CDR3 length is 16 residues. CDR1 and CDR2 (germline): SGDLS, YYNGEE. The method was immunoSEQ multiplex PCR; TCRdb's version includes in-frame clones alone and lacks a portion of them. This sample yields roughly 2.1 million clones, of which roughly 91% are seen a single time; 1.7% belongs to the top ten. These data originate in a study of shared clonotypes between healthy human individuals. Naive CD8 cells lacked CD45RO, underwent positive selection for CCR7 and left out terminally differentiated effector memory CD45RA+ cells.

Material for sequencing was naive CD8+ T cells from PBMCs. The TCR comes from a man between 18 and 29 years old in good health. Some clones in this sample may be carry-over from other donors' samples. The gene calls are TRBV9 and TRBJ2-7; the D is unclear. Here the CDR3 reads CASSVARTAPSYEQYF. As DNA, the CDR3 is TGTGCCAGCAGCGTAGCTCGGACGGCTCCTTCCTACGAGCAGTACTTC.